This section outlines one TCR beta chain sequence together with its context. The antigen is undetermined. Building the TCR beta libraries relied on iRepertoire HTBI primers, and CDR3 regions underwent Arm-PCR. Under the authors' procedure: Detected in the samples were around 62 TRBV and 14 to 15 TRBJ segments. In TCRdb, the multiplex PCR reads were re-called with MiXCR into one record per CDR3 protein. The V and J calls were determined by TCRdb, not by the authors. Seen here are over 500,000 distinct CDR3 sequences, roughly 15% observed once, and the top ten hold roughly 18%. Sample time point: newly diagnosed GD, antithyroid drugs for less than 3 months. PBMC RNA was the source of the TCR library. In germline, CDR1 is SGHTA, CDR2 FQGTGA. The length of the CDR3 is 18 residues. V was shortened by 0 bases and J by 3 bases, with 19 bases between the two germline ends. This sample is part of a study of regulatory T cells in long-lasting Graves disease.

Points from the study as a whole: Small numbers of samples may have cut accuracy.

These data also featured in a second study, about T cells in Graves' hyperthyroidism and ophthalmopathy. From that report: Exclusions: uncontrolled infection, other autoimmune disease, pregnancy, lactation. During a first-round RT-PCR of the TCR CDR3, the HTBI primer set was used.

This material consisted of peripheral blood mononuclear cells (PBMCs), taken at new diagnosis, from a patient treated with antithyroid drugs. The TCR sequence derives from a woman aged 30 to 39 with Graves disease. The chain uses TRBV7-3 and TRBJ2-3; the D gene is possibly TRBD2 (6 bases). CDR3 residues: CASSLTPYSISGTDTQYF. The CDR3 DNA is TGTGCCAGCAGCTTAACTCCCTATAGTATTAGCGGAACAGATACGCAGTATTTT.